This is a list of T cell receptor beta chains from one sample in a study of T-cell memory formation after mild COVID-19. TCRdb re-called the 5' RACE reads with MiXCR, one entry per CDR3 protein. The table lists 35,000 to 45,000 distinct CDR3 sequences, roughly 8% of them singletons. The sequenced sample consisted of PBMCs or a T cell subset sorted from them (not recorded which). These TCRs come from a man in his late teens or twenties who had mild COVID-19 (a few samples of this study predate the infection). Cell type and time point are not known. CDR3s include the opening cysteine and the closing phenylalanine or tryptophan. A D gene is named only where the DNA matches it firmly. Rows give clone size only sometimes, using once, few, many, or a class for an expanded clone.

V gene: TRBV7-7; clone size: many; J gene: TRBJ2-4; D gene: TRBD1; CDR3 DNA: TGTGCTAGCAGCTTCGGGACAGGGGACATTCAGTACTTC; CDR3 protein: CASSFGTGDIQYF
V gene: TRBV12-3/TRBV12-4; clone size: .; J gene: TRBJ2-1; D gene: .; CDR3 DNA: TGTGCCAGCACCAAGGGACGGGCTGGGCTCGATAATGAGCAGTTCTTC; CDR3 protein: CASTKGRAGLDNEQFF
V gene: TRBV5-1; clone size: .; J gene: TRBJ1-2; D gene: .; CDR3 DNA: TGCGCCAGCAGCTTGGGGTTTGGGGACTATGGCTACACCTTC; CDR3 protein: CASSLGFGDYGYTF
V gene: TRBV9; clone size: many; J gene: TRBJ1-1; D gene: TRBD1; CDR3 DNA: TGTGCCAGCAGCGCCGGGACAGGGTCGAACACTGAAGCTTTCTTT; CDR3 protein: CASSAGTGSNTEAFF
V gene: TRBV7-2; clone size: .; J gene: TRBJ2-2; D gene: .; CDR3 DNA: TGTGCCAGCAGCTTATCCGGGAACACCGGGGAGCTGTTTTTT; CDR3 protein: CASSLSGNTGELFF
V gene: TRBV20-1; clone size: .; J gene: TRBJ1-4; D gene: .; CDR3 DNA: TGCAGTGCTAGAGATCTCGGACGGAATAATGAAAAACTGTTTTTT; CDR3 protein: CSARDLGRNNEKLFF
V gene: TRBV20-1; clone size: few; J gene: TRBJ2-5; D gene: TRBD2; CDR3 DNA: TGCAGTGCTAGAGATTTCAGGACTAGCGGAAAGACCCAGTACTTC; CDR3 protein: CSARDFRTSGKTQYF
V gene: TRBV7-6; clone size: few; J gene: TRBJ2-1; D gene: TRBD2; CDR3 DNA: TGTGCCAGCAGCTTAATTTGGGGAGGGGATGAGCAGTTCTTC; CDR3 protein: CASSLIWGGDEQFF
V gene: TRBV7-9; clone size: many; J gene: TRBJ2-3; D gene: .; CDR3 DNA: TGTGCCAGCAGCTCCCGACAGGAGTTTTCGCAGTATTTT; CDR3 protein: CASSSRQEFSQYF
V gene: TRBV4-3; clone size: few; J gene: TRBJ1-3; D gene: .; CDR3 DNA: TGCGCCAGCAGCGTGGGCAGGGTCGGAAACACCATATATTTT; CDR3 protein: CASSVGRVGNTIYF
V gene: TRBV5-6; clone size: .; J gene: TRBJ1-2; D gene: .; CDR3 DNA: TGTGCCAGCAGCTTGGCCGGCAGAAACTATGGCTACACCTTC; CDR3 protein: CASSLAGRNYGYTF
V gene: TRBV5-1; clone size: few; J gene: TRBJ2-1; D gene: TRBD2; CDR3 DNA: TGCGCCAGCAGCTTGGCCAGCGGGGGCTACAATGAGCAGTTCTTC; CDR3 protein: CASSLASGGYNEQFF
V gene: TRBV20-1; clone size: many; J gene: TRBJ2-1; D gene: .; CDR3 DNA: TGCAGTGCGGGAAGAGACTGGACCAATGAGCAGTTCTTC; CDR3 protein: CSAGRDWTNEQFF
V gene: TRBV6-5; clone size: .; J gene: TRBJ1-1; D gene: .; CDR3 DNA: TGTGCCAGCAGTTACGTGGGGGGAAAGACTGAAGCTTTCTTT; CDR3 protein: CASSYVGGKTEAFF
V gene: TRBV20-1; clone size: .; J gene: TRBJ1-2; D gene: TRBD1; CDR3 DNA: TGCAGTGCTGGGACAGGGGGCCTTTCGGATGGCTACACCTTC; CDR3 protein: CSAGTGGLSDGYTF
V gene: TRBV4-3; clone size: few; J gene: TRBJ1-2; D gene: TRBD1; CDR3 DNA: TGCGCCAGCAGCCGCAACCCGACAGGGGGGTATGGCTACACCTTC; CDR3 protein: CASSRNPTGGYGYTF
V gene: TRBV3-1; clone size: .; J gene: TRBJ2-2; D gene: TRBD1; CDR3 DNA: TGTGCCAGCAGCCACTCGGACAGGAGTGCCGGGGAGCTGTTTTTT; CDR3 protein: CASSHSDRSAGELFF
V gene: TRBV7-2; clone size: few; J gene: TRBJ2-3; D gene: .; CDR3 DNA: TGTGCCAGCAGCTTAGCGCCGTGGGGCAGCACAGATACGCAGTATTTT; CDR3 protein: CASSLAPWGSTDTQYF